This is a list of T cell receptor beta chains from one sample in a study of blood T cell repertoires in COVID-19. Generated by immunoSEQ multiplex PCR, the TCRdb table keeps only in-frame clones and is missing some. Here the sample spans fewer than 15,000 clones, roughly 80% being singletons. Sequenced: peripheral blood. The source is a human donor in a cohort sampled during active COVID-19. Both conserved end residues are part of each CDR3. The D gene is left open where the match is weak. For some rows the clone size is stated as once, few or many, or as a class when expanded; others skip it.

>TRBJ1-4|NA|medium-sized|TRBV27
TGTGCCAGCAGTTCCGGTAGTAATGAAAAACTGTTTTTT
CASSSGSNEKLFF
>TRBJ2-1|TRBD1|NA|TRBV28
TGTGCCAGCAGTTTCCCCCTCAACCGGGCTGGACAGGGTAGGAACAATGAGCAGTTCTTC
CASSFPLNRAGQGRNNEQFF
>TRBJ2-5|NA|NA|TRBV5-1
TGCGCCAGCAATGTAGATCGGGAGACCCAGTACTTC
CASNVDRETQYF
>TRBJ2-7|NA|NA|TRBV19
TGTGCCAGTAGTATATCGGCTAGCCTAGGTGAGGAGCAGTACTTC
CASSISASLGEEQYF
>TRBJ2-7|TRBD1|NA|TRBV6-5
TGTGCCAGCAGTCCCTGGACAGGAACCTACGAGCAGTACTTC
CASSPWTGTYEQYF
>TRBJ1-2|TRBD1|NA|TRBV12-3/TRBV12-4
TGTGCCACAACGACAGGGGCGAGGGAAGGCTACACCTTC
CATTTGAREGYTF
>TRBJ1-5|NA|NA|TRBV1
TGCACCAGCAGCCAAGATCTTTGGAGGGAGTACAATCAGCCCCAGCATTTT
CTSSQDLWREYNQPQHF
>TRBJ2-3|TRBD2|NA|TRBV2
TGTGCCAGCAGTCGACTAGCGGGGAGCACAGATACGCAGTATTTT
CASSRLAGSTDTQYF
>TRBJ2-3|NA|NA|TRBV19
TGTGCCAGTAGGGCTAGCCGGGACACAGATACGCAGTATTTT
CASRASRDTDTQYF
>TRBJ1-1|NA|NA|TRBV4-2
TGTGCCAGCAGCCAAGGGTCGGTTGAAGCTTTCTTT
CASSQGSVEAFF
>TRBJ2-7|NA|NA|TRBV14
TGTGCCAGCAGCCAAGATGGCGGGACCTCCCGCGAGCAGTACTTC
CASSQDGGTSREQYF
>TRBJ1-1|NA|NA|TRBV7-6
TGTGCCAGCAGCTCTTCTTCCGGGACAAACACTGAAGCTTTCTTT
CASSSSSGTNTEAFF
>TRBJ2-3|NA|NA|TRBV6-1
TGTGCCAGCAGTGAAGGGGCGGGGAGCACAGATACGCAGTATTTT
CASSEGAGSTDTQYF
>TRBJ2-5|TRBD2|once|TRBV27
TGTGCCAGCAGTCAAGGGACTAGCGGGAGAGAGACCCAGTACTTC
CASSQGTSGRETQYF
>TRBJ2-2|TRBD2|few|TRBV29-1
TGCAGCGTTTTTAGGGTAAGGGGAGCGGGAGGGCCTGACACCGGGGAGCTGTTTTTT
CSVFRVRGAGGPDTGELFF
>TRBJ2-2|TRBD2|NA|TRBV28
TGTGCCAGCACCGGGACTACAGACACCGGGGAGCTGTTTTTT
CASTGTTDTGELFF
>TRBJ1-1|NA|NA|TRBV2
TGTGCCAGCAGTGCATCCGGGAACACTGAAGCTTTCTTT
CASSASGNTEAFF
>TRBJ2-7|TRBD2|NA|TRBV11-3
TGTGCCAGCAGTTTTAGGGGCGCAGCGGGAGTAAACGAGCAGTACTTC
CASSFRGAAGVNEQYF
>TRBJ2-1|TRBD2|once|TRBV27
TGTGCCAGCAGCTACGCCGGGACTAGCTATTACAATGAGCAGTTCTTC
CASSYAGTSYYNEQFF
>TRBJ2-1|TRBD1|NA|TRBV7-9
TGTGCCAGCAGCGCGAAGGGGACAGCTTACAATGAGCAGTTCTTC
CASSAKGTAYNEQFF
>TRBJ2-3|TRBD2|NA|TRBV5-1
TGCGCCAGCAGCTTGGTGGGGACTACCACAGATACGCAGTATTTT
CASSLVGTTTDTQYF
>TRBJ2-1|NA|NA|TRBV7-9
TGTGCCAGCAGCCTTATAAACTCCGATGAGCAGTTCTTC
CASSLINSDEQFF
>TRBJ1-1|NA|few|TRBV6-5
TGTGCCAGCAGCCGGGACACCATGAACACTGAAGCTTTCTTT
CASSRDTMNTEAFF
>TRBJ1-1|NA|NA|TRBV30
TGTGCCTGGAGTGGGACAGTGAACACTGAAGCTTTCTTT
CAWSGTVNTEAFF
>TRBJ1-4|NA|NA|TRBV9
TGTGCCAGCAGCATTTCCAGAGGGCTCCGTGGTGAAAAACTGTTTTTT
CASSISRGLRGEKLFF
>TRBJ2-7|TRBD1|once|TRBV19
TGTGCCAGTAGTAGGGACAGGGGGTACGAGCAGTACTTC
CASSRDRGYEQYF
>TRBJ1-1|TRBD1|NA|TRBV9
TGTGCCAGCAGCGCCGGGACAGGGGGCTGGACTGAAGCTTTCTTT
CASSAGTGGWTEAFF
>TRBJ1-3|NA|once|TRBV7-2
TGTGCCAGCACCCCGGGACTCGTGACGGGAAACACCATATATTTT
CASTPGLVTGNTIYF
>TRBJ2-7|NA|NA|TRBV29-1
TGCAGCGTTGGAATACACGTAACAGCCGGCGAGCAGTACTTC
CSVGIHVTAGEQYF
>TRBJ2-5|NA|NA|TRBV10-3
TGTGCCATCAGGGGAGTGGCACAAGAGACCCAGTACTTC
CAIRGVAQETQYF
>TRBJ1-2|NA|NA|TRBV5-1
TGCGCCAGCAGCTTGGACAAGGGGTCTGGCTACACCTTC
CASSLDKGSGYTF
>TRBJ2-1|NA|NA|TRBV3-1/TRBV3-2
TGTGCCAGCAGCCAAGTCAGTCTTGAGCAGTTCTTC
CASSQVSLEQFF
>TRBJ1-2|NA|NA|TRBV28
TGTGCCAGCAGTTCGACAGTTAACTATGGCTACACCTTC
CASSSTVNYGYTF
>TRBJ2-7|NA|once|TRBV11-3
TGTGCCAGCAGCTTAGACGCCGGGTTAGGCTCCTACGAGCAGTACTTC
CASSLDAGLGSYEQYF
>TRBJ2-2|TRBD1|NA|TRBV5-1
TGCGCCAGCAGCTTGGGACAGGGGGCGAACACCGGGGAGCTGTTTTTT
CASSLGQGANTGELFF
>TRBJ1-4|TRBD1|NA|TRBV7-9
TGTGCCAGCAGTTCCCCCCCGGGACAGGGAGGGGGATATAATGAAAAACTGTTTTTT
CASSSPPGQGGGYNEKLFF
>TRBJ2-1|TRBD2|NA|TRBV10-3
TGTGCCATCAGTGAGTCGGGACTAGCGGGAACCGGGTACAATGAGCAGTTCTTC
CAISESGLAGTGYNEQFF
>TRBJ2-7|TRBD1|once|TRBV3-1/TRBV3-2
TGTGCCAGCAGCCCTAGGGACAGGGGCAGCTCCTACGAGCAGTACTTC
CASSPRDRGSSYEQYF
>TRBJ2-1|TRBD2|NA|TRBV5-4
TGTGCCAGCAGCTTGGGGCTAGCGGGAGCATATGAGCAGTTCTTC
CASSLGLAGAYEQFF
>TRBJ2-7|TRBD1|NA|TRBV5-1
TGCGCCAGCAGCTTGGGGGGACAGGGTCTCGAGGAGCAGTACTTC
CASSLGGQGLEEQYF